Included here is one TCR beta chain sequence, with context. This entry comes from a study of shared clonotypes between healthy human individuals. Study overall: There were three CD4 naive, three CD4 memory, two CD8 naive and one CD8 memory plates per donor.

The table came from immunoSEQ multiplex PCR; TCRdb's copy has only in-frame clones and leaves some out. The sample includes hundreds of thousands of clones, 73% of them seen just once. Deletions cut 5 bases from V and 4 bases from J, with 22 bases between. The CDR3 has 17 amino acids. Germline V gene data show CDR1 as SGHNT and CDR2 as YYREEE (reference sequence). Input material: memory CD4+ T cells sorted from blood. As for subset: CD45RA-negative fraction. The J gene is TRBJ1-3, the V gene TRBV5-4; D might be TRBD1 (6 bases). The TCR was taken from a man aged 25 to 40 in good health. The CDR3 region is CASSSHPGANGGNTIYF. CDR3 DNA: TGTGCCAGCAGTTCTCACCCAGGGGCCAATGGAGGAAACACCATATATTTT.